This entry features one TCR beta chain sequence. This record comes from a study of early T cells in non-severe SARS-CoV-2 infection. TCRdb re-called the 5' RACE reads with MiXCR, one entry per CDR3 protein. Of more than 55,000 distinct CDR3 sequences listed, about 12% are singletons. Germline CDR1 MNHEY, CDR2 SVGAGI. CDR3 length: 17 amino acids. The V end lost 4 bases, the J end lost 7 bases, and 22 bases lay between the germline ends. The TCR sequence derives from an adult who was a healthcare worker with PCR-confirmed SARS-CoV-2 infection or an uninfected control (not recorded which). V is TRBV6-5 and J is TRBJ2-2; D may be TRBD1 (6 bases). Sequenced sample: whole blood. DNA of the CDR3: TGTGCCAGCAGTTTAGGTCGGGGCACAGGGCGAATCGGGGAGCTGTTTTTT. Protein: CASSLGRGTGRIGELFF.